Listed here are 2 T cell receptor beta chains from one sample, sequenced in a study of T-cell memory formation after mild COVID-19. TCRdb fed the 5' RACE reads into MiXCR, producing one record per CDR3 protein. The table lists 300,000 to 400,000 distinct CDR3 sequences, 12% to 15% of them singletons. The sample consisted of PBMCs or a T cell subset sorted from them (not recorded which). The receptors derive from a young man who had mild COVID-19 (a few samples of this study predate the infection). Cell type and time point are not known.

This clonotype was observed a handful of times. The chain employs TRBV6-1 and TRBJ1-1; the D gene is possibly TRBD1 (6 bases). CDR3 size: 12 residues. Germline V gene data show CDR1 as MNHNS and CDR2 as SASEGT. The V and J ends lost 5 bases and 8 bases respectively, with 12 bases between them. DNA of the CDR3: TGTGCCAGCAGTTACAGGGAAACGGAAGCTTTCTTT. It translates to CASSYRETEAFF.

This clonotype was seen only a few times. The chain uses TRBV5-4 and TRBJ2-3; TRBD2 matches 10 bases. This CDR3 is 15 amino acids long. CDR1 and CDR2 (germline): SGHNT, YYREEE (reference sequence). Trimming removed 5 bases from V and 4 bases from J; junction bases left unmatched: 7. The DNA for the CDR3 is TGTGCCAGCAGATTAGCGGGGGGTAGGTCAGATACGCAGTATTTT. This sequence encodes CASRLAGGRSDTQYF.